Included here is one TCR beta chain sequence, with context. Trimming took 1 base from V and 8 from J; bases not matched to a gene: 16. The CDR3 length is 17 residues. Germline V lookup: CDR1 SGHTA, CDR2 FQGNSA. The data were obtained in a study of blood T cell repertoires in COVID-19. Across the study: COVID-19 samples, acute and convalescent, were from the United States, Italy and Spain. From T cells, B-cell-depleted T cells, or PBMCs came the material, which was cDNA or gDNA.

Methods used by the authors: Amplification of reference gene primers provided the estimated nucleated cell counts. Generated by immunoSEQ multiplex PCR, the TCRdb table keeps only in-frame clones and is missing some. D and trimming were read from the DNA, whereas the V and J calls and clone size are those reported in that table. This table holds around 50,000 clones, roughly 82% found once. This clonotype was sampled from a human donor in a cohort sampled during active COVID-19. The chain couples TRBV7-2 to TRBJ1-2; 7 positions agree with TRBD1. The sequencing input was peripheral blood. In DNA, the CDR3 is TGTGCCAGCAGCTTAGTAGTGGGGGGACAGTACCCTATCGGCTACACCTTC. Encoded protein: CASSLVVGGQYPIGYTF. Using reference TRBV7-2 and TRBJ1-2 for the parts outside the CDR3, the full variable domain is GAGVSQSPSNKVTEKGKDVELRCDPISGHTALYWYRQSLGQGLEFLIYFQGNSAPDKSGLPSDRFSAERTGGSVSTLTIQRTQQEDSAVYLCASSLVVGGQYPIGYTFGSGTRLTVV.